This TCR beta chain was found in a study of cytomegalovirus exposure and HLA in healthy donors. Regarding the study as a whole: Most TCR sequences were rare, but some public TCRs occurred in many donors. Researchers counted around 170 TCR beta chains as cytomegalovirus-associated. Three CMV-associated chains proved CMV antigen-specific in vitro. In a later analysis, first-cohort TCR clusters were found to tend to co-occur in the approximately 120 validation repertoires.

Germline CDR1 and CDR2: LNHDA and SQIVND (reference sequence). V lost 7 bases and J lost 1, with 13 bases in between. The CDR3 length is 14 residues. Profiled with immunoSEQ multiplex PCR; TCRdb holds only in-frame clones, not every one. The table shows 120,000 to 150,000 clones, with approximately 88% occurring only once. Remarks on this clone: Its antigen is unidentified.

This TCR was recovered from a woman under 30 in good health and CMV-seropositive. Material for sequencing was PBMCs. The V gene is TRBV19, the J gene TRBJ1-1, with D tentatively TRBD1 (6 bases). This chain's CDR3 is CASTPGQRNTEAFF. In DNA, the CDR3 is TGTGCCAGTACCCCAGGACAGCGGAACACTGAAGCTTTCTTT.